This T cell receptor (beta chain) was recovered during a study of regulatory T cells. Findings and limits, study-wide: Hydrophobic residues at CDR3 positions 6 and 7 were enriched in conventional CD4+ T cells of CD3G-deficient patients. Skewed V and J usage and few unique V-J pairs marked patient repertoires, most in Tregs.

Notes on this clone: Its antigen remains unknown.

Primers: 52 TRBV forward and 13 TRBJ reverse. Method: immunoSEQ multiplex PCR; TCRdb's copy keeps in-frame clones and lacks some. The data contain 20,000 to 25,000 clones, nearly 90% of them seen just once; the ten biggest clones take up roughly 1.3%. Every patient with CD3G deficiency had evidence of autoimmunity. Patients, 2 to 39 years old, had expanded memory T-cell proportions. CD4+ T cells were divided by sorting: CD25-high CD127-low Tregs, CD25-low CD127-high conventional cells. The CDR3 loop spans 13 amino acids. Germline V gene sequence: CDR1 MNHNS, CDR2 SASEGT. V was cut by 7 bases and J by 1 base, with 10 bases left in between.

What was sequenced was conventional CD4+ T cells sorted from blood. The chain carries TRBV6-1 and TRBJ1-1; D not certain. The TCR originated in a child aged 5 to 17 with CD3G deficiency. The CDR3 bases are TGTGCCAGCACCCCGGGAGGGAACACTGAAGCTTTCTTT. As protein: CASTPGGNTEAFF.